One and the same sample provided the 9 T cell receptor beta chains below, sequenced in a study of blood T cell repertoires in COVID-19. Clones were sequenced by immunoSEQ multiplex PCR, and TCRdb holds only the in-frame ones, with some missing. Seen here are approximately 94,000 clones, roughly 90% observed once, and the top ten hold approximately 2.2%. Sequencing was performed on peripheral blood. These receptors all stem from a man aged 50-59 years with active COVID-19.

The genes are TRBV18 and TRBJ1-6; D might be TRBD1 (6 bases). The V end lost 6 bases, the J end lost 9 bases, and 15 bases lay between the germline ends. Germline CDR1 reads KGHSH; CDR2 reads LQKENI. CDR3 length equals 14 residues. CDR3 DNA: TGTGCCAGCTCGACACAGGGTTTCGGTTCACCCCTCCACTTT. Translated: CASSTQGFGSPLHF.

This clone was observed a single time. The CDR3 spells CASTQEASNQPQHF. CDR3 sequence (DNA): TGTGCCAGCACCCAGGAAGCTAGCAATCAGCCCCAGCATTTT. This rearrangement joins TRBV27 to TRBJ1-5; D not certain. Germline-derived CDR1 and CDR2 are MNHEY and SMNVEV (reference sequence). The ends were cut back, 7 bases at V and 0 bases at J, with 10 bases in the middle. CDR3 size: 14 residues.

The V and J genes are TRBV7-2 and TRBJ2-1; 9 nucleotides line up with TRBD2. Germline values: CDR1 SGHTA, CDR2 FQGNSA. J was trimmed by 3 bases and V by 8 bases; bases with no gene match: 5. This CDR3 is built from 14 residues. The CDR3 spells CASFKAGGYNEQFF. CDR3 nucleotides: TGTGCCAGCTTTAAAGCGGGAGGCTACAATGAGCAGTTCTTC.

This clone was observed once. The V gene is TRBV11-3, the J gene TRBJ2-2; 8 positions match TRBD1. This CDR3 region has 15 residues. V lost 4 bases, J lost 5 bases, and 6 bases stayed unmatched. The germline gives CDR1 SGHNT, CDR2 YENEEA. The CDR3 sequence: CASSWTGWRTGELFF. CDR3 DNA: TGTGCCAGCAGCTGGACAGGGTGGAGAACCGGGGAGCTGTTTTTT.

This chain uses TRBV7-8 with TRBJ2-3, with D uncertain. Germline V gene lookup returns CDR1 SGHVS and CDR2 FQNEAQ. The germline V and J ends were trimmed by 1 base and 5 bases, with 10 bases remaining between them. The CDR3 is 14 residues long. The CDR3 DNA reads TGTGCCAGCAGCTTAGAAGCCACCGGAGATACGCAGTATTTT. This codes for CASSLEATGDTQYF.

The chain links TRBV27 to TRBJ2-7, with 8 bases matching TRBD2. The CDR3 consists of 14 residues. V was clipped by 4 bases and J by 6 bases; unmatched bases: 8. CDR1 is MNHEY and CDR2 is SMNVEV in the germline V gene (reference sequence). For the CDR3, the DNA is TGTGCCAGCAGTTATAGCGGGGTTTCGTCCGAGCAGTACTTC. Encoded protein: CASSYSGVSSEQYF.

V gene TRBV11-2 combines with J gene TRBJ2-7; TRBD1 might be the D (6 bases). This CDR3 has 14 residues. Per the germline V gene, CDR1 is SGHAT and CDR2 is FQNNGV. Trimming stripped 0 bases from V and 9 bases from J, with 15 bases between. The CDR3 loop is CASSLDQGSGGQYV. CDR3 DNA sequence: TGTGCCAGCAGCTTAGATCAGGGGTCAGGCGGGCAGTACGTC.

The gene calls are TRBV7-7 and TRBJ2-3; 11 bases are shared with TRBD2. V dropped 5 bases and J dropped 1; count of bases not matched to a gene: 2. This CDR3 has 15 residues. Germline CDR1 reads SSHAT; CDR2 reads FNYEAQ (reference sequence). CDR3 nucleotide sequence: TGTGCCAGCAGCCGGGGACTAGCGGGCACAGATACGCAGTATTTT. Protein sequence: CASSRGLAGTDTQYF.

The chain employs TRBV7-2 and TRBJ2-7; 8 bases line up with TRBD1. Germline V gene data show CDR1 as SGHTA and CDR2 as FQGNSA. V lost 1 base and J lost 3; bases outside the gene matches: 5. There are 15 residues in the CDR3. The CDR3 protein is CASSLGTGLYYEQYF. CDR3 nucleotide sequence: TGTGCCAGCAGCTTAGGGACAGGGCTATACTACGAGCAGTACTTC.